The 24 T cell receptor beta chains given below trace back to one sample, sequenced in a study of early T cells in non-severe SARS-CoV-2 infection. Via MiXCR, TCRdb re-called the 5' RACE reads, giving one row per CDR3 protein. The sample has 66,000 or so distinct CDR3 sequences, roughly an eighth seen once. Sequencing was done on a sample of whole blood. These receptors came from an adult who was a healthcare worker with PCR-confirmed SARS-CoV-2 infection or an uninfected control (not recorded which).

This clonotype has ten or more counts. The chain carries TRBV4-1 and TRBJ2-7, with 7 bases lining up with TRBD2. Germline V gene lookup returns CDR1 MGHRA and CDR2 YSYEKL. Unmatched junction bases numbered 9, after V lost 0 bases and J lost 7 bases. This CDR3 is built from 15 residues. CDR3 sequence reads: CASSQDKAGMGEQYF. The CDR3 DNA reads TGCGCCAGCAGCCAAGATAAAGCGGGAATGGGGGAGCAGTACTTC.

The chain employs TRBV6-6 and TRBJ1-1, with D possibly TRBD1 on 5 matching bases. The germline V and J ends were trimmed by 3 bases and 3 bases, with 8 bases remaining between them. The CDR3 loop spans 13 amino acids. Germline CDR1 is MNHNY and CDR2 is SVGAGI (reference sequence). The CDR3, as DNA: TGTGCCAGCAGTTATCAGGGTTACACTGAAGCTTTCTTT. As protein: CASSYQGYTEAFF.

The V and J genes are TRBV29-1 and TRBJ2-3; weak D call: TRBD2 (6 bases). This CDR3 contains 16 residues. Germline CDR1 and CDR2: SQVTM and ANQGSEA. V lost 6 bases and J 2 bases, leaving 21 bases between the germline ends. The CDR3 DNA sequence: TGCAGCGTACCGTCCGGGCAGGGACTCAACACAGATACGCAGTATTTT. The encoded protein is CSVPSGQGLNTDTQYF.

This clonotype appeared a few times. The chain links TRBV20-1 to TRBJ2-7; D possibly corresponds to TRBD2 (7 bases). This CDR3 has 15 amino acids. The V gene lost 0 bases and the J gene lost 3 bases, with 15 bases spanning the gap. CDR1 is DFQATT, CDR2 SNEGSKA, per germline (reference sequence). CDR3 bases: TGCAGTGCTAGAGATCCGGCAGGGGACTACTACGAGCAGTACTTC. The encoded protein is CSARDPAGDYYEQYF.

The CDR3 loop reads CASVRGRAGTGELFF. The DNA for the CDR3 is TGTGCCAGCGTCCGGGGCCGAGCAGGCACCGGGGAGCTGTTTTTT. This chain links TRBV6-1 with TRBJ2-2, with D possibly called TRBD1 or TRBD2 (5 bases each). The CDR3 sequence is 15 residues long. V lost 8 bases to trimming and J lost 4 bases, with 17 bases between them. Germline V gene lookup returns CDR1 MNHNS and CDR2 SASEGT.

This clonotype appeared a single time. The CDR3 nucleotides are TGTGCCAGCAGCGTGACTAGCGGGAGCGCCCAGTACTTC. It specifies CASSVTSGSAQYF. The gene calls are TRBV11-2 and TRBJ2-5, with TRBD2 matching 12 bases. Unmatched junction bases numbered 4, after V lost 5 bases and J lost 9 bases. CDR1 and CDR2 from the germline V gene are SGHAT and FQNNGV. The CDR3 consists of 13 residues. The complete variable domain, with remaining parts taken from reference TRBV11-2 and TRBJ2-5, reads EAGVAQSPRYKIIEKRQSVAFWCNPISGHATLYWYQQILGQGPKLLIQFQNNGVVDDSQLPKDRFSAERLKGVDSTLKIQPAKLEDSAVYLCASSVTSGSAQYFGPGTRLLVL.

This clonotype was observed a few times. The chain joins TRBV7-8 to TRBJ2-2, with 11 bases lining up with TRBD2. Trimming at V came to 0 bases and at J to 6 bases, leaving 3 bases not matched to a gene. The length of the CDR3 is 16 residues. CDR1 SGHVS and CDR2 FQNEAQ come from the germline V gene. CDR3 sequence reads: CASSLAASGRSGELFF. CDR3 in DNA: TGTGCCAGCAGCTTAGCAGCTAGCGGGAGGTCCGGGGAGCTGTTTTTT. Combining the CDR3 with reference TRBV7-8 and TRBJ2-2 gives the whole variable domain GAGVSQSPRYKVAKRGQDVALRCDPISGHVSLFWYQQALGQGPEFLTYFQNEAQLDKSGLPSDRFFAERPEGSVSTLKIQRTQQEDSAVYLCASSLAASGRSGELFFGEGSRLTVL.

This clonotype was observed many times. One junction end does not reproduce the germline sequence, and a read error may be involved. The rearrangement joins TRBV27 to TRBJ2-5; perhaps TRBD1 as D (6 bases). The CDR3 totals 13 residues. The germline gives CDR1 MNHEY, CDR2 SMNVEV (reference sequence). Here the CDR3 reads CASSLNSGALQGF. The CDR3 bases are TGTGCCAGCAGTTTAAACTCAGGAGCCCTACAGGGCTTC.

This clonotype was counted at least ten times. This chain uses TRBV18 with TRBJ1-2, with D possibly TRBD1 on 6 matching bases. The V gene lost 1 base and the J gene lost 4 bases, with 16 bases spanning the gap. CDR3 length: 16 residues. The germline V gene encodes CDR1 KGHSH and CDR2 LQKENI. The CDR3 here is CASSPRSQEGGYGYTF. CDR3 bases: TGTGCCAGCTCACCACGGAGTCAGGAGGGGGGCTATGGCTACACCTTC. Full variable domain (missing parts from reference TRBV18 and TRBJ1-2): NAGVMQNPRHLVRRRGQEARLRCSPMKGHSHVYWYRQLPEEGLKFMVYLQKENIIDESGMPKERFSAEFPKEGPSILRIQQVVRGDSAAYFCASSPRSQEGGYGYTFGSGTRLTVV.

This chain connects TRBV6-1 to TRBJ1-5; 9 nucleotides line up with TRBD1. Germline V lookup: CDR1 MNHNS, CDR2 SASEGT. This CDR3 comprises 16 residues. V shed 2 bases, J shed 0 bases, and the junction held 2 bases outside the gene matches. Written as DNA, the CDR3 is TGTGCCAGCAGTGAACACAGGGGGCATAGCAATCAGCCCCAGCATTTT. It specifies CASSEHRGHSNQPQHF.

This rearrangement joins TRBV29-1 to TRBJ2-1; D is perhaps TRBD1 (6 bases). The CDR3 is made up of 11 amino acids. Germline-derived CDR1 and CDR2 are SQVTM and ANQGSEA. Trimming took 6 bases from V and 7 from J, leaving 10 bases between them. CDR3 nucleotides: TGCAGCGTGGGCACAGGGAATGAGCAGTTCTTC. It codes for CSVGTGNEQFF.

This chain uses TRBV6-2 or TRBV6-3 with TRBJ2-1; D might be TRBD1 (6 bases). This CDR3 is 16 amino acids long. Germline CDR1 MNHEY, CDR2 SVGEGT. The V end was cut by 6 bases, the J end by 3 bases, with 18 bases between. CDR3 protein: CASSPRGGGDYNEQFF. The CDR3 DNA reads as TGTGCCAGCAGCCCCAGGGGTGGGGGTGACTACAATGAGCAGTTCTTC.

Ten or more counts support this clonotype. This chain joins TRBV20-1 and TRBJ2-7, with 8 positions matching TRBD2. The V and J ends lost 3 bases and 4 bases, in that order; junction bases with no gene match: 5. The V gene's germline CDR1 is DFQATT and CDR2 SNEGSKA (reference sequence). This CDR3 is 13 amino acids long. The DNA of the CDR3 is TGCAGTGCTAGTTCACTAGCGGATTACGAGCAGTACTTC. It codes for CSASSLADYEQYF.

This clonotype was observed at least ten times. The chain joins TRBV20-1 to TRBJ2-7; 7 bases fit TRBD2. Trimming removed 4 bases from V and 6 bases from J; junction bases left unmatched: 9. This CDR3 is 13 amino acids long. Germline V lookup: CDR1 DFQATT, CDR2 SNEGSKA (reference sequence). CDR3 loop: CSATSGPKAEQYF. In nucleotides, the CDR3 is TGCAGTGCTACTAGCGGCCCCAAGGCCGAGCAGTACTTC.

This chain uses TRBV7-8 with TRBJ1-4, with D unclear. This CDR3 comprises 14 residues. V was clipped by 4 bases and J by 0 bases, with 6 bases between them. Germline V gives CDR1 SGHVS, CDR2 FQNEAQ. The CDR3 nucleotides read TGTGCCAGCAGCTCCTACGCAACTAATGAAAAACTGTTTTTT. This encodes CASSSYATNEKLFF.

This clonotype was counted a few times. This chain connects TRBV18 to TRBJ2-1, with D perhaps TRBD2 (6 bases). The CDR3 length is 15 residues. Trimming left V 2 bases short and J 4 bases short, with 12 bases between. CDR1 is KGHSH and CDR2 is LQKENI in the germline V gene. The CDR3 region is CASSPATRPYNEQFF. DNA of the CDR3: TGTGCCAGCTCACCAGCGACTAGGCCTTACAATGAGCAGTTCTTC. Variable domain in full (rest from reference TRBV18 and TRBJ2-1): NAGVMQNPRHLVRRRGQEARLRCSPMKGHSHVYWYRQLPEEGLKFMVYLQKENIIDESGMPKERFSAEFPKEGPSILRIQQVVRGDSAAYFCASSPATRPYNEQFFGPGTRLTVL.

This clonotype was detected ten times or more. This chain uses TRBV6-5 with TRBJ2-1; 7 bases align to TRBD2. V dropped 5 bases and J dropped 6; count of bases not matched to a gene: 13. Germline loops: CDR1 MNHEY, CDR2 SVGAGI. This CDR3 region has 16 residues. The CDR3: CASSPLWGRARNEQFF. The CDR3 DNA sequence: TGTGCCAGCAGTCCGCTGTGGGGGAGGGCTCGCAATGAGCAGTTCTTC.

The V and J genes are TRBV29-1 and TRBJ2-5; D perhaps matches TRBD2 (6 bases). Germline CDR1 reads SQVTM; CDR2 reads ANQGSEA. V was clipped by 4 bases and J by 5 bases, with 11 bases between them. This CDR3 contains 12 residues. The CDR3 loop is CSVASVRETQYF. The CDR3 DNA reads as TGCAGCGTTGCTAGCGTCCGGGAGACCCAGTACTTC.

This clonotype was counted only a few times. The gene calls are TRBV5-4 and TRBJ2-1, with D perhaps TRBD1 (5 bases). V dropped 3 bases and J dropped 0 bases, with 10 bases sitting between them. CDR3 length equals 15 residues. The germline CDR1 and CDR2 sequences are SGHNT and YYREEE (reference sequence). DNA for the CDR3: TGTGCCAGCAGCTCCCCCCAGGGCTCCTACAATGAGCAGTTCTTC. Residues: CASSSPQGSYNEQFF. The complete variable domain, with remaining parts taken from reference TRBV5-4 and TRBJ2-1, reads ETGVTQSPTHLIKTRGQQVTLRCSSQSGHNTVSWYQQALGQGPQFIFQYYREEENGRGNFPPRFSGLQFPNYSSELNVNALELDDSALYLCASSSPQGSYNEQFFGPGTRLTVL.

This clonotype was observed a few times. This chain uses TRBV6-2 or TRBV6-3 with TRBJ1-5; D is possibly TRBD1 (5 bases). Germline V gene data show CDR1 as MNHEY and CDR2 as SVGEGT. The CDR3 has 15 amino acids. V lost 6 bases and J 3 bases, leaving 15 bases between the germline ends. CDR3 sequence (DNA): TGTGCCAGCAGACCCCGGACAACCAACAATCAGCCCCAGCATTTT. As protein: CASRPRTTNNQPQHF.

This clonotype was observed many times. The chain is built from TRBV20-1 and TRBJ2-3, with 12 bases lining up with TRBD2. V lost 0 bases and J lost 6; bases outside the gene matches: 10. The CDR3 has 17 amino acids. Germline loops: CDR1 DFQATT, CDR2 SNEGSKA (reference sequence). CDR3 protein: CSARDEASGRALDTQYF. The CDR3, as DNA: TGCAGTGCTAGAGATGAGGCTAGCGGGAGGGCCCTCGATACGCAGTATTTT.

In its sample, this clonotype was seen many times. The chain couples TRBV5-5 to TRBJ2-2; 11 nucleotides align to TRBD2. Looked up from germline, CDR1 is SGHKS and CDR2 is YYEKEE (reference sequence). With V trimmed by 4 bases and J by 4 bases, 12 bases remained unmatched. The CDR3 has 18 residues. The CDR3 region has the DNA TGTGCCAGCAGCCCCAGTCCTGGACTAGCGGGTATCACCGGGGAGCTGTTTTTT. Translation gives CASSPSPGLAGITGELFF.

In its sample, this clonotype was seen many times. The rearrangement links TRBV7-2 to TRBJ2-1, with D perhaps matching TRBD2 (5 bases). The CDR3 contains 14 residues. Germline V lookup: CDR1 SGHTA, CDR2 FQGNSA. V shed 1 base and J shed 8 bases, with 12 bases lying between them. This CDR3 reads CASSLGAGVHEQFF. DNA for the CDR3: TGTGCCAGCAGCTTAGGGGCCGGGGTGCATGAGCAGTTCTTC.

This clonotype has just a few counts. The rearrangement uses TRBV6-2 or TRBV6-3 and TRBJ2-3, with D possibly matching TRBD2 (7 bases). Germline assignment: CDR1 MNHEY and CDR2 SVGEGT. V shed 4 bases and J shed 2 bases, with 19 bases lying between them. The CDR3 spans 17 residues. CDR3 coding DNA: TGTGCCAGCAGTTTCCAGGAGGGGGGAGGGGACACAGATACGCAGTATTTT. As protein: CASSFQEGGGDTDTQYF.